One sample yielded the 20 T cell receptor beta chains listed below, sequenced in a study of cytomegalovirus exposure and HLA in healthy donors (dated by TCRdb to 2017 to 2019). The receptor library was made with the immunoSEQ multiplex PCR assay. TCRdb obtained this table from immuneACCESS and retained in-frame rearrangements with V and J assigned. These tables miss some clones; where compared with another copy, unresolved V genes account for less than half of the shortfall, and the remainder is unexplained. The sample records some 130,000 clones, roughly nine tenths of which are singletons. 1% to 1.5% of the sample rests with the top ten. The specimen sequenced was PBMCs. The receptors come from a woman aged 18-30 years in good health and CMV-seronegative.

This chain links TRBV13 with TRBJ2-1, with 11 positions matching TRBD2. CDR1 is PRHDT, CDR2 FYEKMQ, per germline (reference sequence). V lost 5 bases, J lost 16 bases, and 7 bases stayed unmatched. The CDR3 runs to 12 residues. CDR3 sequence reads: CASSLGTSGLFF. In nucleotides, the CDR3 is TGTGCCAGCAGCCTCGGGACTAGCGGCCTTTTCTTC.

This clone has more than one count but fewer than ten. Written as DNA, the CDR3 is TGCGCCAGCAGCGCATTGACAGGGAACTATGGCTACACCTTC. Protein: CASSALTGNYGYTF. The chain recombines TRBV5-1 with TRBJ1-2; 7 bases align to TRBD1. V shed 4 bases, J shed 2 bases, and the junction held 5 bases outside the gene matches. This CDR3 spans 14 amino acids. CDR1 and CDR2 (germline): SGHRS, YFSETQ.

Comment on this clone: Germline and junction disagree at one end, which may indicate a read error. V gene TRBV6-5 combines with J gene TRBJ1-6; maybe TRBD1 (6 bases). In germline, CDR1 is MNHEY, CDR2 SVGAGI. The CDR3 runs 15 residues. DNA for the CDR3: TGTGCCACCAGTTACGTGGCGGCAGGGGTGTCACCCCTCCACTTT. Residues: CATSYVAAGVSPLHF.

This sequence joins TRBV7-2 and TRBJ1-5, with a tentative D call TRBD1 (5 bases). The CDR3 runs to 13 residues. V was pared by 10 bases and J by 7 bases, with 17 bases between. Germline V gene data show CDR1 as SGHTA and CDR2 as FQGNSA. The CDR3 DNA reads TGTGCCACCGTAGGGGCCGAGTGGCAGCCCCAGCATTTT. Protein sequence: CATVGAEWQPQHF.

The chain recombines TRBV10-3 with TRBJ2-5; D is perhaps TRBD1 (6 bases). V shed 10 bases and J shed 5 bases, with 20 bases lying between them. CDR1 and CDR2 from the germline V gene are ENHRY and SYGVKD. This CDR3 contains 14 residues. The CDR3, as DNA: TGTGCCACCCGGGACGAAAATCAGGGGGAGACCCAGTACTTC. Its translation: CATRDENQGETQYF.

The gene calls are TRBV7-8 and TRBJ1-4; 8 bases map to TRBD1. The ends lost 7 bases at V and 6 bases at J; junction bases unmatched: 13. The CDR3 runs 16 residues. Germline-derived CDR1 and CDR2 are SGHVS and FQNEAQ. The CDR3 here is CASTTARVDRDEKLFF. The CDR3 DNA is TGTGCCAGCACCACTGCGAGAGTGGACAGGGATGAAAAACTGTTTTTT.

CDR3 loop: CASSFGRSDEQYF. CDR3 nucleotides: TGTGCCAGCAGCTTTGGTCGATCGGACGAGCAGTACTTC. V and J are TRBV7-3 and TRBJ2-7; D remains unclear. Germline loops: CDR1 SGHTA, CDR2 FQGTGA. V was cut by 3 bases and J by 5 bases, with 11 bases left in between. The CDR3 is 13 residues long.

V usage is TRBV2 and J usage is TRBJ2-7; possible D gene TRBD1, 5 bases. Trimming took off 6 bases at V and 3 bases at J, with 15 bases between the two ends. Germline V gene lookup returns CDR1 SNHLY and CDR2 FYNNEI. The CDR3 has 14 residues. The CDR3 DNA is TGTGCCAGCAGGACAGATCCTGGGGACTACGAGCAGTACTTC. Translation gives CASRTDPGDYEQYF.

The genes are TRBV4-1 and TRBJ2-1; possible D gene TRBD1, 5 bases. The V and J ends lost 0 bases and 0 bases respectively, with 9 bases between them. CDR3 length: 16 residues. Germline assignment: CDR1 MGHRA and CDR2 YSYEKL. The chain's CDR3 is CASSQDSQGSYNEQFF. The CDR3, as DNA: TGCGCCAGCAGCCAAGATTCGCAGGGCTCCTACAATGAGCAGTTCTTC.

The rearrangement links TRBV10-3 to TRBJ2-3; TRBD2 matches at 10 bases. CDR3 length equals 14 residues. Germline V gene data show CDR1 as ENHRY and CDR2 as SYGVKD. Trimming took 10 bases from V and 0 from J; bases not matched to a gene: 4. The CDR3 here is CATRTSGSTDTQYF. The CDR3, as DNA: TGTGCCACCAGGACTAGCGGCAGCACAGATACGCAGTATTTT.

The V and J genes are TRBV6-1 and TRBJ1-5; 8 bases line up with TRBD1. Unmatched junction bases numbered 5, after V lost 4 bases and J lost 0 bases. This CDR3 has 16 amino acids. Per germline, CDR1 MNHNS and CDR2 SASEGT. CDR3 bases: TGTGCCAGCAGTGCCCAACAGGGGGATAGCAATCAGCCCCAGCATTTT. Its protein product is CASSAQQGDSNQPQHF.

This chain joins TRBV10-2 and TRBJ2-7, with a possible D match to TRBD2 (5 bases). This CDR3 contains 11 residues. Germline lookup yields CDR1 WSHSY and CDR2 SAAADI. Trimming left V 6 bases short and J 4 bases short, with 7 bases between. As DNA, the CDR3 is TGCGCCAGCAGCCCGGGGTACGAGCAGTACTTC. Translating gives CASSPGYEQYF.

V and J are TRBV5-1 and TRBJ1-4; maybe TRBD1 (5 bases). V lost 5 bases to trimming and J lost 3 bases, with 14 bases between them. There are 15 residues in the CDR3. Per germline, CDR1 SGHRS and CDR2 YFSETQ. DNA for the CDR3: TGCGCCAGCAGTCCCCAGGGCGCGGCTAATGAAAAACTGTTTTTT. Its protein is CASSPQGAANEKLFF.

CDR3 nucleotides: TGCGCCAGCAGTCACACCCCGGACAGGAATACCTTCTTC. This sequence encodes CASSHTPDRNTFF. This chain uses TRBV10-2 with TRBJ2-1; 7 positions agree with TRBD1. The CDR3 is 13 residues long. J lost 16 bases, V lost 5 bases, and 14 bases had no gene match. Germline V lookup: CDR1 WSHSY, CDR2 SAAADI.

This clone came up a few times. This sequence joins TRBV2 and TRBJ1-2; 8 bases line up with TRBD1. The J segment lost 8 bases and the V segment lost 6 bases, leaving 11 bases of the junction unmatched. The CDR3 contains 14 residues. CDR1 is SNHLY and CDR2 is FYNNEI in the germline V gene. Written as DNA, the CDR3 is TGTGCCAGCAGAGGACAGGGCCAAGTGTGGGGCTACACCTTC. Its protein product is CASRGQGQVWGYTF.

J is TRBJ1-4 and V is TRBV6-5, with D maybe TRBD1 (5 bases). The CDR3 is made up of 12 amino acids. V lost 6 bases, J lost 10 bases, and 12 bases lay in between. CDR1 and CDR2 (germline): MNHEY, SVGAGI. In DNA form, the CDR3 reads TGTGCCAGCAGAGGTGGGGGGGGAAAACTGTTTTTT. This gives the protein CASRGGGGKLFF.

CDR3 DNA sequence: TGCGCCAGCAGTGAGTCTGCCGGGAGGGACACTGAAGCTTTCTTT. Amino acid sequence: CASSESAGRDTEAFF. The chain carries TRBV10-1 and TRBJ1-1, with D uncertain. The CDR3 is made up of 15 amino acids. Germline CDR1 WNHNN, CDR2 SYGVQD (reference sequence). The V end was cut by 0 bases, the J end by 3 bases, with 11 bases between.

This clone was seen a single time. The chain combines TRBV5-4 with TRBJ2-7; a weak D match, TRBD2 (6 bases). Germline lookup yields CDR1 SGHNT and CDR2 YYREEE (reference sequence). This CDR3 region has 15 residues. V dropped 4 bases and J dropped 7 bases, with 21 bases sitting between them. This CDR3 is CASSPGGAADGEQYF. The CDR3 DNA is TGTGCCAGCAGCCCCGGCGGGGCGGCAGACGGGGAGCAGTACTTC.

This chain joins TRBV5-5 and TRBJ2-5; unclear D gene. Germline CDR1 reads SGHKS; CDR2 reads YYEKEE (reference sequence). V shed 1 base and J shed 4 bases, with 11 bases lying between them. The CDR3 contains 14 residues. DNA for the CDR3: TGTGCCAGCAGCTTGAACCCTACGGGAGAGACCCAGTACTTC. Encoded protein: CASSLNPTGETQYF.

Here the CDR3 reads CASSLARVVWNYGYTF. As DNA, the CDR3 is TGTGCCAGCAGCTTAGCGCGGGTTGTGTGGAACTATGGCTACACCTTC. This sequence joins TRBV7-2 and TRBJ1-2; D unclear. This CDR3 contains 16 residues. Germline loops: CDR1 SGHTA, CDR2 FQGNSA. The germline V and J ends were trimmed by 0 bases and 2 bases, with 13 bases remaining between them.